The 30 T cell receptor beta chains below come from one sample, sequenced in a study of shared clonotypes between healthy human individuals (dated by TCRdb to 2019 to 2021). For the CD8 naive samples, CD45RO-negative cells were positively selected for CCR7, yielding a CD45RA+CCR7+ population from which TemRA cells were excluded. Library creation used the immunoSEQ multiplex PCR assay. TCRdb carries this immuneACCESS record with in-frame sequences only. Its versions omit some clonotypes, under half of them owing to an unresolved V gene in the studies checked, with the rest unexplained. The sample table lists around 2,000,000 clones, just under 95% of them with a count of one. The ten top clones hold approximately 1.2% of the sample. Sequenced sample: naive CD8+ T cells sorted from blood. In light of the paper, this sample's cell subset or site label describes: CD45RA+CCR7+. All receptors come from a man between 18 and 29 years old in good health.

The J gene is TRBJ2-1, the V gene TRBV19; D ambiguous. In germline, CDR1 is LNHDA, CDR2 SQIVND (reference sequence). This CDR3 contains 14 residues. The V gene lost 3 bases and the J gene lost 2 bases, with 8 bases spanning the gap. The chain's CDR3 is CASSIGSAYNEQFF. CDR3 DNA sequence: TGTGCCAGTAGTATTGGGTCTGCCTACAATGAGCAGTTCTTC.

The chain couples TRBV5-6 to TRBJ2-5; 13 bases are a match to TRBD2. J lost 4 bases, V lost 4 bases, and 7 bases had no gene match. Germline V CDR1 and CDR2: SGHDT, YYEEEE. The CDR3 contains 16 residues. As DNA, the CDR3 is TGTGCCAGCAGCCTTCCGGGACTAGCGGGACTAGAGACCCAGTACTTC. Translation: CASSLPGLAGLETQYF.

V and J are TRBV7-9 and TRBJ1-1, with D uncertain. Trimming pared 0 bases from V and 12 bases from J, leaving 8 bases between. From germline, CDR1 is SEHNR and CDR2 FQNEAQ (reference sequence). This CDR3 has 11 residues. CDR3 sequence (DNA): TGTGCCAGCAGCTTAGCAGGAGTCCCTTTCTTT. Protein: CASSLAGVPFF.

Comment on this clone: Other nucleotide sequences from this sample produce the same CDR3. The chain employs TRBV9 and TRBJ2-1; D gene uncertain. V gave up 0 bases and J gave up 8 bases, with 9 bases separating them. Germline V gene data show CDR1 as SGDLS and CDR2 as YYNGEE. The CDR3 sequence is 13 residues long. The CDR3 DNA reads TGTGCCAGCAGCGTAGGAGGATCGGATGAGCAGTTCTTC. Translated: CASSVGGSDEQFF.

J is TRBJ1-1 and V is TRBV4-3; no clear D gene. The CDR3 is 15 amino acids. Germline loops: CDR1 LGHNA, CDR2 YSLEER. Trimming shortened V by 1 base and J by 3 bases, and 12 bases separated the two germline ends. This CDR3 is CASSQARQVDTEAFF. The CDR3 coding sequence is TGCGCCAGCAGCCAAGCGAGGCAGGTTGACACTGAAGCTTTCTTT.

The chain combines TRBV6-6 with TRBJ1-5, with a tentative D call TRBD1 (5 bases). Deletions cut 0 bases from V and 6 bases from J, with 9 bases between. This CDR3 has 14 amino acids. The germline gives CDR1 MNHNY, CDR2 SVGAGI (reference sequence). This CDR3 is CASSYSRDVQPQHF. CDR3 DNA: TGTGCCAGCAGTTACTCGAGGGACGTTCAGCCCCAGCATTTT.

In its sample, this clone was seen once. This chain connects TRBV7-9 to TRBJ1-4; TRBD1 is a possible D gene (5 bases). CDR1 and CDR2 (germline): SEHNR, FQNEAQ (reference sequence). This CDR3 region has 13 residues. V shed 8 bases and J shed 1 base, with 8 bases lying between them. The CDR3 sequence: CASRGETNEKLFF. DNA of the CDR3: TGTGCCAGCCGAGGGGAAACTAATGAAAAACTGTTTTTT.

Worth noting for this clone: The sample contains more than one DNA sequence encoding this CDR3. The gene calls are TRBV5-1 and TRBJ2-7; D may be TRBD1 (7 bases). Germline V gene data show CDR1 as SGHRS and CDR2 as YFSETQ. V was pared by 2 bases and J by 3 bases, with 12 bases between. The CDR3 spans 14 residues. CDR3: CASSFGGGGYEQYF. CDR3 bases: TGCGCCAGCAGCTTCGGAGGGGGCGGCTACGAGCAGTACTTC.

The chain carries TRBV25-1 and TRBJ1-1; TRBD1 is a possible D gene (5 bases). Germline V gene data show CDR1 as MGHDK and CDR2 as SYGVNS. The length of the CDR3 is 14 residues. V lost 5 bases and J lost 0, with 10 bases in between. CDR3 coding DNA: TGTGCCAGCAGTCCCGGAGGGGTGAACACTGAAGCTTTCTTT. This sequence encodes CASSPGGVNTEAFF. The entire variable domain, with the rest obtained from reference TRBV25-1 and TRBJ1-1, is as follows: EADIYQTPRYLVIGTGKKITLECSQTMGHDKMYWYQQDPGMELHLIHYSYGVNSTEKGDLSSESTVSRIRTEHFPLTLESARPSHTSQYLCASSPGGVNTEAFFGQGTRLTVV.

The V gene is TRBV28, the J gene TRBJ1-5; possible D gene TRBD1, 6 bases. Trimming took 7 bases from V and 4 from J, leaving 17 bases between them. Germline values: CDR1 MDHEN, CDR2 SYDVKM. The CDR3 covers 15 residues. This CDR3 is CASKNEGGGNQPQHF. As DNA, the CDR3 is TGTGCCAGCAAAAACGAGGGGGGAGGGAATCAGCCCCAGCATTTT.

The CDR3 DNA sequence: TGTGCCAGTAGTATAGGGGACAGTCTCTACGAGCAGTACTTC. This sequence encodes CASSIGDSLYEQYF. This sequence joins TRBV19 and TRBJ2-7; 7 bases are shared with TRBD1. The CDR3 spans 14 residues. With 1 base clipped from V and 3 bases from J, the junction kept 3 bases outside the gene matches. Germline CDR1 and CDR2: LNHDA and SQIVND (reference sequence).

CDR3 in amino acids: CASSLGDSLTDTQYF. The CDR3 nucleotides read TGTGCCAGCAGCTTAGGGGACTCTCTCACAGATACGCAGTATTTT. The rearrangement uses TRBV13 and TRBJ2-3; the D gene is possibly TRBD2 (5 bases). CDR1 is PRHDT, CDR2 FYEKMQ, per germline (reference sequence). V lost 0 bases and J 2 bases, leaving 9 bases between the germline ends. CDR3 length: 15 amino acids.

As to this clone: The sample carries other DNA sequences with the same CDR3. The CDR3 bases are TGCGCCAGCAGCCAGGGCCCTGGCAGCTCCTACGAGCAGTACTTC. Translating gives CASSQGPGSSYEQYF. The chain employs TRBV4-3 and TRBJ2-7; D gene unclear. The CDR3 consists of 15 residues. The V and J ends lost 3 bases and 0 bases respectively, with 12 bases between them. Germline CDR1 is LGHNA and CDR2 is YSLEER.

The CDR3 DNA follows: TGCAGCGTTGGGGGGGAGTCGAGCAATCAGCCCCAGCATTTT. Residues: CSVGGESSNQPQHF. The chain employs TRBV29-1 and TRBJ1-5; D perhaps matches TRBD1 (5 bases). Per germline, CDR1 SQVTM and CDR2 ANQGSEA. The CDR3 sequence is 14 residues long. The V gene lost 4 bases and the J gene lost 1 base, with 11 bases spanning the gap.

V usage is TRBV2 and J usage is TRBJ1-1, with D uncertain. V lost 3 bases, J lost 7 bases, and 15 bases lay in between. The CDR3 sequence is 14 residues long. Germline values: CDR1 SNHLY, CDR2 FYNNEI. The CDR3 DNA sequence: TGTGCCAGCAGTGAGCCCGGGCTTATAAGTGAAGCTTTCTTT. Protein: CASSEPGLISEAFF. The whole variable domain, filled in from reference TRBV2 and TRBJ1-1, reads EPEVTQTPSHQVTQMGQEVILRCVPISNHLYFYWYRQILGQKVEFLVSFYNNEISEKSEIFDDQFSVERPDGSNFTLKIRSTKLEDSAMYFCASSEPGLISEAFFGQGTRLTVV.

The chain couples TRBV21-1 to TRBJ1-4. TRBV21-1 is annotated as a pseudogene. The CDR3 has 12 residues. The CDR3 loop is CASRGRDEKLFF. The DNA of the CDR3 is TGTGCCAGCAGAGGGCGGGATGAAAAACTGTTTTTT.

The chain has TRBV29-1 and TRBJ1-1; D remains ambiguous. CDR1 and CDR2 from the germline V gene are SQVTM and ANQGSEA. This CDR3 is built from 11 residues. Trimming took 0 bases from V and 4 from J, leaving 3 bases between them. The CDR3 nucleotides read TGCAGCGTTGAAGAAGTCACTGAAGCTTTCTTT. Residues: CSVEEVTEAFF.

To note about this clone: At one boundary the junction diverges from the germline segment, which might be a read error. The chain employs TRBV7-7 and TRBJ2-1; TRBD2 matches at 12 bases. This CDR3 has 15 residues. CDR1 is SSHAT, CDR2 FNYEAQ, per germline (reference sequence). CDR3 sequence reads: CASSSGTSGLNEQFF. In DNA form, the CDR3 reads TGTGCTAGCAGCTCCGGGACTAGCGGGCTCAATGAGCAGTTCTTC.

V is TRBV4-1 and J is TRBJ1-5; D uncertain. The germline V and J ends were trimmed by 2 bases and 0 bases, with 8 bases remaining between them. Germline V gene sequence: CDR1 MGHRA, CDR2 YSYEKL. The CDR3 contains 15 residues. CDR3 region: CASSQNEGSNQPQHF. In DNA, the CDR3 is TGCGCCAGCAGCCAAAATGAGGGTAGCAATCAGCCCCAGCATTTT.

With respect to this clone: This sample includes further DNA sequences coding for the same CDR3. The CDR3 here is CASSLVAGGPDTQYF. The CDR3 DNA reads TGTGCCAGCAGCTTAGTGGCAGGGGGCCCAGATACGCAGTATTTT. This chain uses TRBV7-2 with TRBJ2-3, with TRBD1 matching 8 bases. Germline assignment: CDR1 SGHTA and CDR2 FQGNSA. J gave up 4 bases and V 1 base, and 4 bases lay outside the gene matches. CDR3 length: 15 amino acids.

A single count supports this clone. The rearrangement links TRBV11-3 to TRBJ2-1; D is undetermined. CDR1 is SGHNT and CDR2 is YENEEA in the germline V gene. This CDR3 contains 13 residues. V shed 0 bases and J shed 5 bases, with 5 bases lying between them. The CDR3 DNA follows: TGTGCCAGCAGCTTAGATGCGAACAATGAGCAGTTCTTC. Translation gives CASSLDANNEQFF.

The chain recombines TRBV27 with TRBJ2-3, with D possibly being TRBD2 (7 bases). The CDR3 runs to 16 residues. From germline, CDR1 is MNHEY and CDR2 SMNVEV (reference sequence). V shed 4 bases and J shed 2 bases, with 16 bases lying between them. The CDR3 loop is CASSSQGGAYTDTQYF. CDR3 bases: TGTGCCAGCAGTTCCCAAGGGGGGGCCTACACAGATACGCAGTATTTT.

V usage is TRBV19 and J usage is TRBJ1-1, with unresolved D. V was pared by 4 bases and J by 5 bases, with 11 bases between. The CDR3 has 13 amino acids. CDR1 and CDR2 from the germline V gene are LNHDA and SQIVND (reference sequence). CDR3 loop: CASSTHLGTEAFF. DNA of the CDR3: TGTGCCAGTAGTACCCATCTGGGGACTGAAGCTTTCTTT.

The chain recombines TRBV5-1 with TRBJ2-7; 11 bases are shared with TRBD1. J lost 5 bases, V lost 2 bases, and 6 bases had no gene match. This CDR3 has 15 residues. Germline assignment: CDR1 SGHRS and CDR2 YFSETQ. In DNA form, the CDR3 reads TGCGCCAGCAGCTTCCGGACAGGGGGCCAGAACGAGCAGTACTTC. This gives the protein CASSFRTGGQNEQYF. Together with reference TRBV5-1 and TRBJ2-7, the CDR3 gives the full variable domain: KAGVTQTPRYLIKTRGQQVTLSCSPISGHRSVSWYQQTPGQGLQFLFEYFSETQRNKGNFPGRFSGRQFSNSRSEMNVSTLELGDSALYLCASSFRTGGQNEQYFGPGTRLTVT.

V usage is TRBV15 and J usage is TRBJ2-2; no definite D call. Trimming pared 0 bases from V and 4 bases from J, leaving 12 bases between. This CDR3 is 16 amino acids long. Looked up from germline, CDR1 is LNHNV and CDR2 is YYDKDF (reference sequence). DNA for the CDR3: TGTGCCACCAGCAGAGATTATACTGTGGTCACCGGGGAGCTGTTTTTT. This translates into CATSRDYTVVTGELFF.

The chain recombines TRBV19 with TRBJ2-1; 7 bases fit TRBD2. The CDR3 totals 15 residues. V shed 5 bases, J shed 2 bases, and the junction held 6 bases outside the gene matches. The V gene's germline CDR1 is LNHDA and CDR2 SQIVND (reference sequence). This chain's CDR3 is CASSSGTTTYNEQFF. DNA of the CDR3: TGTGCCAGTAGTTCCGGGACTACGACCTACAATGAGCAGTTCTTC. Combining the CDR3 with reference TRBV19 and TRBJ2-1 gives the whole variable domain DGGITQSPKYLFRKEGQNVTLSCEQNLNHDAMYWYRQDPGQGLRLIYYSQIVNDFQKGDIAEGYSVSREKKESFPLTVTSAQKNPTAFYLCASSSGTTTYNEQFFGPGTRLTVL.

For this clone: Within the sample, other DNA sequences also encode this same CDR3. V gene TRBV27 combines with J gene TRBJ1-6; D unresolved. Looked up from germline, CDR1 is MNHEY and CDR2 is SMNVEV (reference sequence). The V and J ends lost 5 bases and 9 bases respectively, with 11 bases between them. The CDR3 extends over 13 amino acids. In DNA form, the CDR3 reads TGTGCCAGCAGTCTTACAGTGTCTTCACCCCTCCACTTT. Encoded protein: CASSLTVSSPLHF.

The chain uses TRBV30 and TRBJ1-2; unclear D gene. This CDR3 comprises 12 residues. CDR1 and CDR2 (germline): GTSNPN, SVGIG (reference sequence). The V end was cut by 0 bases, the J end by 2 bases, with 4 bases between. CDR3 protein: CAWSVDNYGYTF. The CDR3 DNA follows: TGTGCCTGGAGTGTAGACAACTATGGCTACACCTTC.

The CDR3, as DNA: TGTGCCAGCATGATCTCCCCTAACTATGGCTACACCTTC. Its translation: CASMISPNYGYTF. The chain couples TRBV6-5 to TRBJ1-2; D is unresolved. Trimming removed 7 bases from V and 0 bases from J, with 9 bases in between. CDR3 length: 13 amino acids. Germline CDR1 is MNHEY and CDR2 is SVGAGI.

The V and J genes are TRBV9 and TRBJ1-1; D is possibly TRBD1 (5 bases). This CDR3 has 15 residues. Germline V gene lookup returns CDR1 SGDLS and CDR2 YYNGEE. V lost 3 bases to trimming and J lost 3 bases, with 15 bases between them. In nucleotides, the CDR3 is TGTGCCAGCAGCGCCTTAGGGGAGGGGTACACTGAAGCTTTCTTT. It translates to CASSALGEGYTEAFF.